These T cell receptor beta chains were read from a single sample in a study of shared clonotypes between healthy human individuals. Using immunoSEQ multiplex PCR, the repertoire was profiled, and TCRdb retains in-frame clones only, with some absent. Here the sample spans 2 million or so clones, about 95% being singletons. Material for sequencing was naive CD8+ T cells sorted from blood. These receptors originate from a man younger than 35 in good health. The CDR3 runs from the conserved cysteine through the conserved F or W. A D gene is named only where the DNA matches it firmly. Size tells how often a clone was seen (once, few, many) or the class of an expanded clone, and some rows leave it out.

V: TRBV25-1; J: TRBJ2-1; D: NA; size: NA; DNA: TGTGCCAGCAGTGAATATGATGAGCAGTTCTTC; CDR3: CASSEYDEQFF
V: TRBV11-2; J: TRBJ2-7; D: NA; size: NA; DNA: TGTGCCAGCTCTGCTAGTGGCGAGCAGTACTTC; CDR3: CASSASGEQYF
V: TRBV13; J: TRBJ2-2; D: TRBD2; size: NA; DNA: TGTGCCAGCAGCTACGGGGGGGACACCGGGGAGCTGTTTTTT; CDR3: CASSYGGDTGELFF
V: TRBV19; J: TRBJ1-1; D: TRBD1; size: NA; DNA: TGTGCCAGTAGTCCAAGAGGAGGGGGCCCGAACACTGAAGCTTTCTTT; CDR3: CASSPRGGGPNTEAFF
V: TRBV27; J: TRBJ1-2; D: NA; size: NA; DNA: TGTGCCAGCAGTTCTACCGAACCCGGACAGCACTTAGGTTATGGCCACACCTTC; CDR3: CASSSTEPGQHLGYGHTF
V: TRBV5-4; J: TRBJ2-7; D: NA; size: NA; DNA: TGTGCCAGCAGCTTGATGGGACCGATGAACGAGCAGTACTTC; CDR3: CASSLMGPMNEQYF
V: TRBV13; J: TRBJ2-7; D: NA; size: NA; DNA: TGTGCCAGCAGCTTAGGGACAGCGGCCTACGAGCAGTACTTC; CDR3: CASSLGTAAYEQYF
V: TRBV27; J: TRBJ2-1; D: TRBD2; size: once; DNA: TGTGCCAGCAGCTATGGACTAGCGTACAATGAGCAGTTCTTC; CDR3: CASSYGLAYNEQFF
V: TRBV13; J: TRBJ2-5; D: NA; size: once; DNA: TGTGCCAGCAGCTTTGGCGGGGCGCGAGAGACCCAGTACTTC; CDR3: CASSFGGARETQYF
V: TRBV18; J: TRBJ2-3; D: NA; size: NA; DNA: TGTGCCAGCTCACCACCGGAGCGCACAGATACGCAGTATTTT; CDR3: CASSPPERTDTQYF
V: TRBV27; J: TRBJ1-5; D: TRBD1; size: NA; DNA: TGTGCCAGCAGTCCCGGACAGGGGGCTTATAGCAATCAGCCCCAGCATTTT; CDR3: CASSPGQGAYSNQPQHF
V: TRBV15; J: TRBJ2-3; D: NA; size: once; DNA: TGTGCCACCAGCAGCGACGACTGGGAGGATACGCAGTATTTT; CDR3: CATSSDDWEDTQYF
V: TRBV15; J: TRBJ2-7; D: NA; size: NA; DNA: TGTGCCACCAGCAGAGGAGAAACCGAGCGGTACTTC; CDR3: CATSRGETERYF
V: TRBV5-4; J: TRBJ1-4; D: TRBD1; size: NA; DNA: TGTGCCAGCAGCCCACGGCCAGGGGGACTTGAAAAACTGTTTTTT; CDR3: CASSPRPGGLEKLFF
V: TRBV2; J: TRBJ1-4; D: TRBD1; size: NA; DNA: TGTGCCAGCAGGGTTGACAGGGGGCGGCAAGAAAAACTGTTTTTT; CDR3: CASRVDRGRQEKLFF
V: TRBV27; J: TRBJ2-7; D: TRBD2; size: NA; DNA: TGTGCCAGCAGTTGGGGGGCGGGAGGGCCAGAAGAGCAGTACTTC; CDR3: CASSWGAGGPEEQYF
V: TRBV29-1; J: TRBJ2-1; D: TRBD2; size: NA; DNA: TGCAGCGTAAAAGGGACTAGCGGACTGTCGTACAATGAGCAGTTCTTC; CDR3: CSVKGTSGLSYNEQFF
V: TRBV10-2; J: TRBJ1-1; D: TRBD1; size: NA; DNA: TGCGCCAGCAGTGAGCTGAATTCAGGGGGCTCATGGACCACTGAAGCTTTCTTT; CDR3: CASSELNSGGSWTTEAFF
V: TRBV7-9; J: TRBJ2-7; D: NA; size: NA; DNA: TGTGCCAGCAGCGCCAGTCTCCCTGGGTACGAGCAGCACTTC; CDR3: CASSASLPGYEQHF
V: TRBV7-6; J: TRBJ2-2; D: TRBD2; size: NA; DNA: TGTGCCAGCAGCCCCTGGACTAGCGGGGTTAACACCGGGGAGCTGTTTTTT; CDR3: CASSPWTSGVNTGELFF
V: TRBV5-1; J: TRBJ2-7; D: NA; size: NA; DNA: TGCGCCAGCAGATGGTCCGGGGACCTCTCCTACGAGCAGTACTTC; CDR3: CASRWSGDLSYEQYF
V: TRBV13; J: TRBJ1-1; D: TRBD1; size: NA; DNA: TGTGCCAGCAGCCTGCCCTGGGAGGGGGCTGACACTGAAGCTTTCTTT; CDR3: CASSLPWEGADTEAFF
V: TRBV29-1; J: TRBJ1-3; D: NA; size: once; DNA: TGCAGCGTTGAGCGGGACTCTGGAAACACCATATATTTT; CDR3: CSVERDSGNTIYF
V: TRBV6-5; J: TRBJ2-1; D: NA; size: NA; DNA: TGTGCCAGCAGCCCCTCGAGGAATGAGCAGTTCTTC; CDR3: CASSPSRNEQFF
V: TRBV7-9; J: TRBJ2-3; D: NA; size: NA; DNA: TGTGCCAGCAGCCAAACGGAGGGGGACACAGATACGCAGTATTTT; CDR3: CASSQTEGDTDTQYF
V: TRBV28; J: TRBJ2-1; D: NA; size: once; DNA: TGTGCCAGCAGCCGCGACAGGGAGGGGAATCTCGGCAATGAGCAGTTCTTC; CDR3: CASSRDREGNLGNEQFF
V: TRBV5-4; J: TRBJ1-2; D: NA; size: once; DNA: TGTGCCAGCAGCTTTCACTCGACGTCCCCAGACTATGGCTACACCTTC; CDR3: CASSFHSTSPDYGYTF
V: TRBV7-2; J: TRBJ2-1; D: TRBD2; size: NA; DNA: TGTGCCAGCACCTACGGGATATTAGCGGGAGGAAATGAGCAGTTCTTC; CDR3: CASTYGILAGGNEQFF
V: TRBV4-1; J: TRBJ2-2; D: NA; size: NA; DNA: TGCGCCAGCAGCCAAGGTCCTATGAACACCGGGGAGCTGTTTTTT; CDR3: CASSQGPMNTGELFF
V: TRBV6-1; J: TRBJ2-1; D: NA; size: NA; DNA: TGTGCCAGCAGTGAAGCGAGAGGGCACAATGAGCAGTTCTTC; CDR3: CASSEARGHNEQFF
V: TRBV27; J: TRBJ2-1; D: TRBD2; size: NA; DNA: TGTGCCAGCAGTTTCAGTCTAGCGGGAGGGTACAATGAGCAGTTCTTC; CDR3: CASSFSLAGGYNEQFF
V: TRBV5-1; J: TRBJ2-7; D: NA; size: NA; DNA: TGCGCCAGCAGCCAGCTATGGGGTTTCGAGCAGTACTTC; CDR3: CASSQLWGFEQYF
V: TRBV4-3; J: TRBJ2-7; D: TRBD1; size: NA; DNA: TGCGCCAGCAGCCAGGTAATCGGGCAGGGGGAGTACGAGCAGTACTTC; CDR3: CASSQVIGQGEYEQYF
V: TRBV11-2; J: TRBJ2-7; D: TRBD1; size: once; DNA: TGTGCCAGCAGTCACAGGGGGACCTACGAGCAGTACTTC; CDR3: CASSHRGTYEQYF
V: TRBV6-5; J: TRBJ2-7; D: TRBD1; size: NA; DNA: TGTGCCAGCAGTCCGGGACAGGGGCTTGACTACGAGCAGTACTTC; CDR3: CASSPGQGLDYEQYF
V: TRBV15; J: TRBJ2-7; D: NA; size: NA; DNA: TGTGCCACCAGCAGAGATCAGGGGTCCGGCGGGAGAGGCGAGCAGTACTTC; CDR3: CATSRDQGSGGRGEQYF
V: TRBV7-9; J: TRBJ1-6; D: TRBD1; size: NA; DNA: TGTGCCAGCAGCCCGACAGGGGAAAATTCACCCCTCCACTTT; CDR3: CASSPTGENSPLHF
V: TRBV5-4; J: TRBJ2-3; D: TRBD1; size: NA; DNA: TGTGCCAGCAGCTCGCCCGGACAGGCAGATACGCAGTATTTT; CDR3: CASSSPGQADTQYF
V: TRBV9; J: TRBJ1-1; D: TRBD1; size: NA; DNA: TGTGCCAGCAGCGCAGGGGGCTGGGACACTGAAGCTTTCTTT; CDR3: CASSAGGWDTEAFF
V: TRBV4-3; J: TRBJ2-7; D: TRBD2; size: NA; DNA: TGCGCCAGCAGCCAAGATGCGGGGGGCGCGGATCTGCTCTACGAGCAGTACTTC; CDR3: CASSQDAGGADLLYEQYF
V: TRBV30; J: TRBJ1-2; D: TRBD1; size: NA; DNA: TGTGCCTGGAGTGTGGGACAGGATCTTGATGGCTACACCTTC; CDR3: CAWSVGQDLDGYTF
V: TRBV9; J: TRBJ1-1; D: NA; size: NA; DNA: TGTGCCAGCAGCGTAGATAAAGAGGACACTGAAGCTTTCTTT; CDR3: CASSVDKEDTEAFF
V: TRBV28; J: TRBJ2-7; D: NA; size: NA; DNA: TGTGCCAGCAGTGCGACAGGTTTGTACGAGCAGTACTTC; CDR3: CASSATGLYEQYF
V: TRBV18; J: TRBJ2-5; D: NA; size: NA; DNA: TGTGCCAGCTCACCCTCGGGACCAGCTAACCAAGAGACCCAGTACTTC; CDR3: CASSPSGPANQETQYF
V: TRBV30; J: TRBJ2-7; D: NA; size: NA; DNA: TGTGCCTGGAGTCCCTACGAGCAGTACTTC; CDR3: CAWSPYEQYF
V: TRBV4-1; J: TRBJ1-2; D: NA; size: NA; DNA: TGCGCCAGCAGCCCAGTTCTAGGGGGTGGCTACACCTTC; CDR3: CASSPVLGGGYTF
V: TRBV9; J: TRBJ1-6; D: NA; size: NA; DNA: TGTGCCAGCAGCACCCGGGACAATAATTCACCCCTCCACTTT; CDR3: CASSTRDNNSPLHF
V: TRBV28; J: TRBJ2-7; D: NA; size: NA; DNA: TGTGCCAGCAGTCCGATGGGTATGTCGGACTCCTACGAGCAGTACTTC; CDR3: CASSPMGMSDSYEQYF
V: TRBV28; J: TRBJ2-7; D: NA; size: NA; DNA: TGTGCCAGCAGGGGTCGGCGGGGTCGCTCCTACGAGCAGTACTTC; CDR3: CASRGRRGRSYEQYF